These T cell receptor beta chains were read from a single sample in a study of T cell responses to AZD1222 COVID-19 vaccine. The protocol was immunoSEQ multiplex PCR, while the TCRdb copy is restricted to in-frame clones and leaves out a portion. The table includes about 180,000 clones, less than 95% detected once. This material consisted of peripheral blood, taken on day 0 of AZD1222 vaccination. These receptors all stem from an adult in good health. Both conserved end residues are part of each CDR3. Fields, in order: J gene, clone size, V gene, D gene, CDR3 protein, CDR3 DNA. The D gene is left open where the match is weak. Where a row states a size, it is once, few, many or the class of an expanded clone; other rows omit it.

J gene: TRBJ1-5
clone size: .
V gene: TRBV6-2/TRBV6-3
D gene: .
CDR3 protein: CASSLSPGQPQHF
CDR3 DNA: TGTGCCAGCAGTCTCTCGCCGGGGCAGCCCCAGCATTTT

J gene: TRBJ2-6
clone size: .
V gene: TRBV5-5
D gene: .
CDR3 protein: CASSVISGVAGANVLTF
CDR3 DNA: TGTGCCAGCAGCGTCATCTCAGGGGTGGCTGGGGCCAACGTCCTGACTTTC

J gene: TRBJ2-4
clone size: .
V gene: TRBV9
D gene: TRBD2
CDR3 protein: CASSPGTSGVKNIQYF
CDR3 DNA: TGTGCCAGCAGCCCTGGGACTAGCGGTGTTAAAAACATTCAGTACTTC

J gene: TRBJ1-1
clone size: .
V gene: TRBV5-8
D gene: .
CDR3 protein: CASSLGGGGAFF
CDR3 DNA: TGTGCCAGCAGCTTGGGAGGCGGTGGAGCTTTCTTT

J gene: TRBJ2-2
clone size: .
V gene: TRBV29-1
D gene: TRBD1
CDR3 protein: CSVEDHARGLSGELFF
CDR3 DNA: TGCAGCGTTGAAGATCACGCCAGGGGGCTCTCGGGGGAGCTGTTTTTT

J gene: TRBJ2-5
clone size: .
V gene: TRBV29-1
D gene: .
CDR3 protein: CSVDGGLWGKAQYF
CDR3 DNA: TGCAGCGTTGATGGGGGCCTTTGGGGGAAAGCCCAGTACTTC

J gene: TRBJ2-7
clone size: .
V gene: TRBV5-1
D gene: TRBD2
CDR3 protein: CASSLALGGNSYEQYF
CDR3 DNA: TGCGCCAGCAGCTTGGCCCTGGGAGGGAATAGCTACGAGCAGTACTTC

J gene: TRBJ2-2
clone size: .
V gene: TRBV7-6
D gene: TRBD2
CDR3 protein: CASTPGTSGGAYTGELFF
CDR3 DNA: TGTGCCAGCACCCCCGGGACTAGCGGGGGGGCTTACACCGGGGAGCTGTTTTTT

J gene: TRBJ2-2
clone size: once
V gene: TRBV11-2
D gene: .
CDR3 protein: CASSLDGGTKTGELFF
CDR3 DNA: TGTGCCAGCAGCTTAGATGGCGGGACCAAGACCGGGGAGCTGTTTTTT

J gene: TRBJ2-7
clone size: .
V gene: TRBV6-5
D gene: .
CDR3 protein: CASSGWTSPGEQYF
CDR3 DNA: TGTGCCAGCAGCGGCTGGACGAGCCCGGGCGAGCAGTACTTC